This T cell receptor (beta chain) is from a study of post-analysis software for immune sequencing data. Study-wide results and limits: Five TRBV segments were significantly more frequent in patients than in controls. TRBV5-6, TRBV5-1 and TRBV20-1 were among these segments. The normalized Chao1 diversity of multiple sclerosis patients was significantly lower than that of controls.

TCR beta cDNA libraries included unique molecular identifiers. TCRdb analysed the PCR reads with MiXCR anew, one entry per CDR3 protein. The profile covers 350,000 to 500,000 distinct CDR3 sequences, with approximately 37% appearing a single time and about 8% taken by the ten largest. With regard to this clonotype: Its specificity is unknown.

From germline, CDR1 is DFQATT and CDR2 SNEGSKA (reference sequence). V lost 1 base, J lost 7 bases, and 17 bases lay in between. This CDR3 is built from 15 residues. Sequenced input: blood. The TCR comes from a girl under 10 years old with multiple sclerosis. This chain uses TRBV20-1 with TRBJ1-5; D possibly corresponds to TRBD1 (5 bases). DNA for the CDR3: TGCAGTGCTAGAGGGTATAGGGGTCCCGGGCAGCCCCAGCATTTT. It codes for CSARGYRGPGQPQHF.